Below, one T cell receptor beta chain is given with its context. This sample stems from a study of human T cells and chemical hapten exposure. Time point indicated: patch test 1, 2 weeks after DPC sensitization. Treatment denoted: therapeutic diphenylcyclopropenone sensitization with weekly scalp DPC. Using its own MiXCR run on the RACE reads, TCRdb lists one record per CDR3 protein. The data contain roughly 190,000 distinct CDR3 sequences, about 22% of them singletons. The V gene end was trimmed by 5 bases and the J gene end by 4 bases; junction bases not matched to a gene: 4. The CDR3 has 14 residues. CDR1 and CDR2 from the germline V gene are SEHNR and FQNEAQ (reference sequence).

The chain combines TRBV7-9 with TRBJ2-2; 7 bases are a match to TRBD2. This sample comprised whole blood, obtained in connection with sensitization to the hapten diphenylcyclopropenone (DPC). The origin of this receptor is a woman between 45 and 65 years old with alopecia areata. Some clones in this sample may be carry-over from other donors' samples. CDR3 in amino acids: CASSRRELTGELFF. The CDR3 nucleotides are TGTGCCAGCAGCAGGCGGGAGCTCACCGGGGAGCTGTTTTTT.